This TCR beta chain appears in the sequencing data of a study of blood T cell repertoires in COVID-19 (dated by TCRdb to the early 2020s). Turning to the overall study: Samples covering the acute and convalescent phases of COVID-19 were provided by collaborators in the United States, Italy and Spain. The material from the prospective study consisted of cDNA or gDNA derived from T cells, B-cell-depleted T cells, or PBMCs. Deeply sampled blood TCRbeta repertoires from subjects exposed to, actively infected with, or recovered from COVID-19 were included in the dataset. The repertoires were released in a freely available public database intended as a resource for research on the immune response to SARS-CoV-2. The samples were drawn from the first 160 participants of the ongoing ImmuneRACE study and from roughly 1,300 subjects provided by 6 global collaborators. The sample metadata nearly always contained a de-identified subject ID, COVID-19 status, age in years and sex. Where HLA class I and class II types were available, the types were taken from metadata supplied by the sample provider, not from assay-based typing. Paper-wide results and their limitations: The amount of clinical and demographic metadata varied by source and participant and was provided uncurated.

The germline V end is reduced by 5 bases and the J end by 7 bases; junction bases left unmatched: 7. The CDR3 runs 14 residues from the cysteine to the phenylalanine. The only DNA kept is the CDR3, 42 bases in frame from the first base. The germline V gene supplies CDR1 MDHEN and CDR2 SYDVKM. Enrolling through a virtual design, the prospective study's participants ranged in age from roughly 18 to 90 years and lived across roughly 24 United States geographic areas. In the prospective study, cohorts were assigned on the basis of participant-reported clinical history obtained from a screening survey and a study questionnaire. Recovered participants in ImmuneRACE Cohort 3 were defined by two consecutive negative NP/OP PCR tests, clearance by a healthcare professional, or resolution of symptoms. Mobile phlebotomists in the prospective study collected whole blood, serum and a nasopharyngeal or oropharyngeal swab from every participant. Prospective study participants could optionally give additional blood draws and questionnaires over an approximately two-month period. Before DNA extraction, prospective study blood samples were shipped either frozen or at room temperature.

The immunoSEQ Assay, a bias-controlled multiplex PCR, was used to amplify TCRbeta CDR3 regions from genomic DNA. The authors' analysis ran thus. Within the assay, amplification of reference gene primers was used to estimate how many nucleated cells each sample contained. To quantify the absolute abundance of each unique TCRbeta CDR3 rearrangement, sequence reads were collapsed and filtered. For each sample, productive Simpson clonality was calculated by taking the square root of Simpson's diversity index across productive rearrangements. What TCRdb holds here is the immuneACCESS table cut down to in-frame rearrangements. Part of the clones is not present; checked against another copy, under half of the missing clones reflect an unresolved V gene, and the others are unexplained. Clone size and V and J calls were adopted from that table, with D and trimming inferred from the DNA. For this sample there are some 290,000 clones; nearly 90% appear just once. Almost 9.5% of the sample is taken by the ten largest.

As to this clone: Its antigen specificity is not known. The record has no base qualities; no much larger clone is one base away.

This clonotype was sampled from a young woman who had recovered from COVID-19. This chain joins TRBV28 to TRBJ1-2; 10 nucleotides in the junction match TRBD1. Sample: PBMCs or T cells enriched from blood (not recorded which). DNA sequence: TGTGCCAGCAGTCGACAGGGGGCTTACGGTGGCTACACCTTC. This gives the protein CASSRQGAYGGYTF.